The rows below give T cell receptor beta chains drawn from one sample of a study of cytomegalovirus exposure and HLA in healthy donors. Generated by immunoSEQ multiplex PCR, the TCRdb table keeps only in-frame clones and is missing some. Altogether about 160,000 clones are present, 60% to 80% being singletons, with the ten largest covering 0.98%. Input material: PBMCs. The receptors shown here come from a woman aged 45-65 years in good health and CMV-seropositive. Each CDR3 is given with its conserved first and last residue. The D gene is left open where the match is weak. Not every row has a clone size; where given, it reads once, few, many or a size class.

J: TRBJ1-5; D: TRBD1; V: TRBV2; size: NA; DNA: TGTGCCAGCAACCCCGACAGGGGGATAAGCAATCAGCCCCAGCATTTT; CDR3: CASNPDRGISNQPQHF
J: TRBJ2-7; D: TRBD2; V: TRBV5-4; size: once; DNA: TGTGCCAGCAGCCTGGCGGGAGGCTCCTACGAGCAGTACTTC; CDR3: CASSLAGGSYEQYF
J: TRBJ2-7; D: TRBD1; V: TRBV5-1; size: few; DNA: TGCGCCAGCAGCCCGTACGGGACAGGGGGCTACGAGCAGTACTTC; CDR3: CASSPYGTGGYEQYF
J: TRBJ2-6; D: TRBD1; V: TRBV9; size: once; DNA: TGTGCCAGCAGTGATCAGGGGGCTGGGGCCAACGTCCTGACTTTC; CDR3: CASSDQGAGANVLTF
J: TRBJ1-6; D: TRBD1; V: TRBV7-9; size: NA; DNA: TGTGCCAGCAGCTTCGGGGACAGCTCCTATAATTCACCCCTCCACTTT; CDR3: CASSFGDSSYNSPLHF
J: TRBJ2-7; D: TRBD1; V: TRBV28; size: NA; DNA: TGTGCCAGCAGCCGCGGGCCGCAGGGGGCAGTGAGCGAGCAGTACTTC; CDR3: CASSRGPQGAVSEQYF
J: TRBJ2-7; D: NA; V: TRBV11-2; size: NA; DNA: TGTGCCAGCAGCTTAACGACAGGAGGACCCTACGAGCAGTACTTC; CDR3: CASSLTTGGPYEQYF
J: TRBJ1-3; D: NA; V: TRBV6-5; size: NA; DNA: TGTGCCAGCAGTTACTCGTTTAGGGGGAAGGGAAACACCATATATTTT; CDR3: CASSYSFRGKGNTIYF
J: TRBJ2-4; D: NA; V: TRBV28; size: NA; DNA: TGTGCCAGCAGTTTACCGTCGTATCGGGGTCCGGGAGCCAAAAACATTCAGTACTTC; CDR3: CASSLPSYRGPGAKNIQYF
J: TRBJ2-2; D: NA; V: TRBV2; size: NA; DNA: TGTGCCAGCAGTGAAGAGGGAAAGGGGACCGGGGAGCTGTTTTTT; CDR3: CASSEEGKGTGELFF
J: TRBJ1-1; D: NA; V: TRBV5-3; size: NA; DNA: TGTGCCAGAAGCTTGGTTTACAGGGACACTGAAGCTTTCTTT; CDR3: CARSLVYRDTEAFF
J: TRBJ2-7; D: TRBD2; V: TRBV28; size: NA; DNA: TGTGCCAGCAGTAGGGAGGGCTACGAGCAGTACTTC; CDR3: CASSREGYEQYF
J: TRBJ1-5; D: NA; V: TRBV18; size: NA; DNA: TGTGCCAGCTCACCACCTATGGCCGTTGGCCAGCCCCAGCATTTT; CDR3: CASSPPMAVGQPQHF
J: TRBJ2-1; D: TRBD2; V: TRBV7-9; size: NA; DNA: TGTGCCAGCAGCCCGAGGGGGACTAGAAATTACAATGAGCAGTTCTTC; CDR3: CASSPRGTRNYNEQFF
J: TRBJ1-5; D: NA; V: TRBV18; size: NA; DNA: TGTGCCAGCTCACCACCTGGCGGTAGCAATCAGCCCCAGCATTTT; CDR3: CASSPPGGSNQPQHF
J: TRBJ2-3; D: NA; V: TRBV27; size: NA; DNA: TGTGCCAGCGGATCCTCTTCGCGAGGGTACATTTTAGATACGCAGTATTTT; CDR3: CASGSSSRGYILDTQYF
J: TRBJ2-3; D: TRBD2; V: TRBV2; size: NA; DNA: TGTGCCAGCAGTGAAAGGGGCGGGGGGGCCGAAGGGGGAGATACGCAGTATTTT; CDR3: CASSERGGGAEGGDTQYF
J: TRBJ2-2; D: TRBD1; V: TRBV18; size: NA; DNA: TGTGCCAGCTCATTGACAGGGGGCAACGGGGAGCTGTTTTTT; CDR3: CASSLTGGNGELFF
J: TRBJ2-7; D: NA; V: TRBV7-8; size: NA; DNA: TGTGCCAGCAGCTTTACAGGGACCTACGAGCAGTACTTC; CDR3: CASSFTGTYEQYF
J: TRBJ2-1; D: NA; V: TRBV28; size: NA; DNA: TGTGCCAGCAGTTTAACGGCGCTCGGAGTGTCCCTCAATGAGCAGTTCTTC; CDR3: CASSLTALGVSLNEQFF
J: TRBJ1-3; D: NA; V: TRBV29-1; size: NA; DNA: TGCAGCGGCCGGGGGGCTGGAAACACCATATATTTT; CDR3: CSGRGAGNTIYF
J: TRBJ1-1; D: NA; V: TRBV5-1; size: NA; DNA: TGCGCCAGCAGCTTAAGACAGAACACTGAAGCTTTCTTT; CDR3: CASSLRQNTEAFF
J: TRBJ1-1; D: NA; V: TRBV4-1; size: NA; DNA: TGCGCCAGCAGCCAAGATTCGAGGACGGGATCGAGGGCTGAAGCTTTCTTT; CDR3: CASSQDSRTGSRAEAFF
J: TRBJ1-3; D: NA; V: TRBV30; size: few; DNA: TGTGCCTGGACACCGGGGGGATCTGGAAACACCATATATTTT; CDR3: CAWTPGGSGNTIYF
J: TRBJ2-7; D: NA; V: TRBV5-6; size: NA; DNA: TGTGCCAGCAGCTTGCGGGGGTGGAGCTCCTACGAGCAGTACTTC; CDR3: CASSLRGWSSYEQYF
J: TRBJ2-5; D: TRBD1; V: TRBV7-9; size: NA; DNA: TGTGCCAGCAGCCTGGACAGGGGTGAGACCCAGTACTTC; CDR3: CASSLDRGETQYF
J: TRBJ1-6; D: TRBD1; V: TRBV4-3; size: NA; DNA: TGCGCCAGCAGCCAGGGGGTTTCAGGGGGCTCTTCACCCCTCCACTTT; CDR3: CASSQGVSGGSSPLHF
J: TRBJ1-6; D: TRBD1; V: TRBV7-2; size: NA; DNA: TGTGCCAGCAGCTTCGGACAGGGGGCGAGTTCACCCCTCCACTTT; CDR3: CASSFGQGASSPLHF
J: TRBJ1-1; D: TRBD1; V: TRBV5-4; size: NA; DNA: TGTGCCAGCAGCAGTACCGGACAGGGATCCGACACTGAAGCTTTCTTT; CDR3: CASSSTGQGSDTEAFF
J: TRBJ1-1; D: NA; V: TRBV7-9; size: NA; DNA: TGTGCCAGCAGCTCCCCCTCCGGCACTGAAGCTTTCTTT; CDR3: CASSSPSGTEAFF
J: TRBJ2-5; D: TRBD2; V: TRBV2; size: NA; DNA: TGTGCCAGCAGCGGAGTGGGAAGCGGGGGTCTGGAGACCCAGTACTTC; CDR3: CASSGVGSGGLETQYF
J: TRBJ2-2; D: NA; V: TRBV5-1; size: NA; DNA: TGCGCCAGCAGCCCGGTAATAAACACCGGGGAGCTGTTTTTT; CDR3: CASSPVINTGELFF
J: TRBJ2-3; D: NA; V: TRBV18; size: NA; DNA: TGTGCCAGCTCACCGGCTTCCCCAGATACGCAGTATTTT; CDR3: CASSPASPDTQYF
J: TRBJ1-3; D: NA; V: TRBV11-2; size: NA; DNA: TGTGCCAGCAGCCGCGGGGGAGACACCATATATTTT; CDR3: CASSRGGDTIYF
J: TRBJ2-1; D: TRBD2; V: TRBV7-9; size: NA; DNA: TGTGCCAGCAGCCAGGGGACTAGCGGGGGAAGCTCCTACAATGAGCAGTTCTTC; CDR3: CASSQGTSGGSSYNEQFF
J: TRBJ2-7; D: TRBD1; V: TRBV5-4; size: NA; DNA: TGTGCCAGCAGCATGGACAGGTGGATAGACGAGCAGTACTTC; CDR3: CASSMDRWIDEQYF
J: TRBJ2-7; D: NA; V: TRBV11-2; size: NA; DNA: TGTGCCAGCAGCTTAGGTTCAGGGTCCCACGAGCAGTACTTC; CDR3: CASSLGSGSHEQYF